Shown below are 5 T cell receptor beta chains from a single sample sequenced in a study of response to subunit inactivated influenza vaccine. TCRdb passed the RT-PCR reads through MiXCR, listing each CDR3 protein once. The profile shows roughly 780,000 distinct CDR3 sequences, approximately 17% of them singletons. Specimen: PBMCs from blood, collected around 5 days after vaccination. The receptors come from a man aged 50-60 years who received an inactivated influenza vaccine.

This clonotype was picked up many times. V usage is TRBV12-3 or TRBV12-4 and J usage is TRBJ1-6; D is unresolved. Trimming stripped 3 bases from V and 7 bases from J, with 4 bases between. The CDR3 length is 12 residues. The CDR3 DNA follows: TGTGCCAGCAGTTTCCGGAATTCACCCCTCCACTTT. Its translation is CASSFRNSPLHF.

This clonotype has just a few counts. The V call is TRBV4-2, the J call TRBJ1-5; perhaps TRBD1 as D (5 bases). CDR1 LGHNA and CDR2 YNFKEQ come from the germline V gene. CDR3 length: 16 residues. Trimming removed 0 bases from V and 6 bases from J, with 15 bases in between. The CDR3 DNA sequence: TGTGCCAGCAGCCAAGATTTCGGGGGATTGAGTCAGCCCCAGCATTTT. Translated: CASSQDFGGLSQPQHF.

V is TRBV20-1 and J is TRBJ1-5, with D unresolved. V was trimmed by 6 bases and J by 1 base, leaving 10 bases between them. The CDR3 is 13 amino acids. Germline assignment: CDR1 DFQATT and CDR2 SNEGSKA (reference sequence). The CDR3 spells CSATKGSNQPQHF. The CDR3 DNA follows: TGCAGTGCCACCAAGGGCAGCAATCAGCCCCAGCATTTT.

CDR3 bases: TGTGCCAGCAGCCAGACAGAAGATACGCAGTATTTT. Translating it yields CASSQTEDTQYF. J is TRBJ2-3 and V is TRBV7-9; tentative D call: TRBD1 (5 bases). Looked up from germline, CDR1 is SEHNR and CDR2 is FQNEAQ (reference sequence). The CDR3 has 12 amino acids. Deletions cut 5 bases from V and 5 bases from J, with 8 bases between.

This clonotype occurred a few times. The CDR3 bases are TGTGCCAGCAGCTTAGGGGACAGGGGAAAGACCCAGTACTTC. It translates to CASSLGDRGKTQYF. V usage is TRBV7-6 and J usage is TRBJ2-5; 10 bases map to TRBD1. After removal of 1 base from V and 6 bases from J, the junction contained 2 bases not matched to a gene. This CDR3 comprises 14 residues. Germline V CDR1 and CDR2: SGHVS, FNYEAQ.